Shown below are 7 T cell receptor beta chains from a single sample sequenced in a study of regulatory T cells in long-lasting Graves disease. Combining iRepertoire HTBI primers with Arm-PCR of CDR3 regions, the authors built TCR beta libraries. TCRdb recomputed calls from the multiplex PCR reads with MiXCR, one row per CDR3 protein. The sample includes about 660,000 distinct CDR3 sequences, 30% of them seen just once. The time point denotes: persistent/refractory GD, antithyroid drugs over 5 years with positive TRAb. RNA from PBMCs was the source of the TCR library. Sequencing was performed on peripheral blood mononuclear cells (PBMCs), taken when the disease was refractory, from a patient treated with antithyroid drugs. These receptor sequences come from a female donor with Graves disease.

The rearrangement links TRBV9 to TRBJ2-5; D uncertain. Germline V gives CDR1 SGDLS, CDR2 YYNGEE. The CDR3 totals 15 residues. V was trimmed by 0 bases and J by 5 bases, leaving 14 bases between them. The CDR3: CASSVDSLDGETQYF. DNA for the CDR3: TGTGCCAGCAGCGTAGATAGCCTAGATGGGGAGACCCAGTACTTC.

This clonotype has just a few counts. CDR3 sequence (DNA): TGTGCCAGCAGTGAAAAAATAGGAGGGCCGGGACACGAGCAGTACTTC. Translating gives CASSEKIGGPGHEQYF. This chain joins TRBV6-1 and TRBJ2-7, with D possibly being TRBD2 (6 bases). Trimming cost V 2 bases and J 5 bases, with 19 bases left between them. The V gene's germline CDR1 is MNHNS and CDR2 SASEGT. The CDR3 extends over 16 amino acids.

Ten or more counts support this clonotype. The chain has TRBV2 and TRBJ2-5; 10 bases align to TRBD2. Germline V gene sequence: CDR1 SNHLY, CDR2 FYNNEI. The CDR3 length is 16 residues. After removal of 3 bases from V and 4 bases from J, the junction contained 8 bases not matched to a gene. CDR3 sequence reads: CASSEGASGSRETQYF. The CDR3 nucleotides are TGTGCCAGCAGTGAGGGGGCTAGCGGGAGTAGAGAGACCCAGTACTTC.

The chain combines TRBV6-1 with TRBJ1-5; 12 bases line up with TRBD1. V was clipped by 5 bases and J by 6 bases; unmatched bases: 14. CDR1 is MNHNS, CDR2 SASEGT, per germline. The CDR3 has 18 amino acids. The CDR3 coding sequence is TGTGCCAGCAGTCTTGGGACAGGGGGCATATCGGTGAGTCAGCCCCAGCATTTT. Protein product: CASSLGTGGISVSQPQHF.

This clonotype was observed a handful of times. This sequence joins TRBV6-2 or TRBV6-3 and TRBJ1-1; 9 bases line up with TRBD1. This CDR3 region has 16 residues. With 5 bases clipped from V and 4 bases from J, the junction kept 11 bases outside the gene matches. Germline CDR1 MNHEY, CDR2 SVGEGT. The CDR3: CASSQQITGGGTEAFF. The CDR3 nucleotides are TGTGCCAGCAGTCAGCAAATAACAGGGGGCGGCACTGAAGCTTTCTTT.

This clonotype was seen a handful of times. This chain joins TRBV6-1 and TRBJ2-1, with D perhaps TRBD1 (5 bases). This CDR3 is 14 amino acids long. The V gene's germline CDR1 is MNHNS and CDR2 SASEGT. Trimming shortened V by 2 bases and J by 5 bases, and 10 bases separated the two germline ends. CDR3 DNA sequence: TGTGCCAGCAGTGAATTAGGGGTGAACAATGAGCAGTTCTTC. Protein: CASSELGVNNEQFF.

This clonotype was observed a handful of times. The gene calls are TRBV9 and TRBJ2-5; 15 positions match TRBD2. V shed 3 bases and J 0 bases; nucleotides not matched to a gene: 3. CDR1 SGDLS and CDR2 YYNGEE come from the germline V gene. There are 17 residues in the CDR3. The CDR3 reads CASSAGLAGGNQETQYF. The CDR3 nucleotides are TGTGCCAGCAGCGCAGGACTAGCGGGAGGGAACCAAGAGACCCAGTACTTC.